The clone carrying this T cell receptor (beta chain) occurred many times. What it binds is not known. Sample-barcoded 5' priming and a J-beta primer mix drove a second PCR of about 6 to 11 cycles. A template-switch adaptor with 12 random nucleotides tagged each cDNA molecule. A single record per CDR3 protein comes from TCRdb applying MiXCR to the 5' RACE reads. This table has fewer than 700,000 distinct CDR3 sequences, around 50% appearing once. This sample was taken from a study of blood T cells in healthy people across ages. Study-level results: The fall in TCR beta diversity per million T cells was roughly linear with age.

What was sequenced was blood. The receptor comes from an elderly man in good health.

CDR3 protein: CASSYDRDTQGEQFF. The CDR3 coding sequence is TGTGCCAGCAGTTACGACAGGGATACACAGGGTGAGCAGTTCTTC. V and J are TRBV6-6 and TRBJ2-1; 7 bases map to TRBD1. The CDR3 has 15 residues. V trimming: 2 bases; J trimming: 9 bases; junction bases outside the gene matches: 10. Looked up from germline, CDR1 is MNHNY and CDR2 is SVGAGI (reference sequence).